The rows below give T cell receptor beta chains drawn from one sample of a study of vaccination and CD4 T cells after COVID-19. MiXCR was run by TCRdb on the PCR reads, yielding one entry per CDR3 protein. The data contain about 4,500 distinct CDR3 sequences, roughly 22% of them singletons. No antigens are known for them. The sequenced sample was CD4+ T cells from blood, cultured in vitro, obtained after SARS-CoV-2 vaccination. The source is a human donor who had recovered from COVID-19. The CDR3 runs from the conserved cysteine through the conserved F or W. A D gene is named only where the DNA matches it firmly. The size of a clone is reported for some rows only, either as once, few or many, or as a class for expanded clones.

abundance,v_gene,j_gene,d_gene,CDR3aa,CDR3nt
few,TRBV19,TRBJ2-7,TRBD1,CASSRTGGYGLSSYEQYF,TGTGCCAGTAGTAGAACAGGGGGCTACGGACTAAGCTCCTACGAGCAGTACTTC
few,TRBV10-3,TRBJ1-2,.,CAISEGLGYTF,TGTGCCATCAGTGAGGGGCTGGGCTACACCTTC
medium-sized,TRBV7-2,TRBJ1-5,.,CASSLDRTSNQPQHF,TGTGCCAGCAGCTTAGACAGGACGAGCAATCAGCCCCAGCATTTT
many,TRBV7-8,TRBJ2-3,.,CASSLGTRGTTDTQYF,TGTGCCAGCAGCTTAGGGACTAGGGGGACCACAGATACGCAGTATTTT
medium-sized,TRBV6-1,TRBJ2-6,.,CASTKYSGANVLTF,TGTGCCAGCACCAAGTACTCTGGGGCCAACGTCCTGACTTTC
few,TRBV5-3,TRBJ1-2,.,CARGRRYGYTF,TGTGCCAGGGGACGGAGGTATGGCTACACCTTC
medium-sized,TRBV7-2,TRBJ2-5,TRBD1,CASSLGHARGQETQYF,TGTGCCAGCAGCTTAGGTCATGCCAGGGGGCAAGAGACCCAGTACTTC
.,TRBV5-4,TRBJ2-3,.,CASSLNWGADTQYF,TGTGCCAGCAGCTTGAATTGGGGCGCAGATACGCAGTATTTT
few,TRBV6-1,TRBJ1-1,.,CASTRRTEAFF,TGTGCCAGCACGAGGCGAACTGAAGCTTTCTTT
.,TRBV2,TRBJ2-7,TRBD2,CASVGLAGNYGQYF,TGTGCCAGCGTCGGACTAGCGGGGAACTACGGGCAGTACTTC
once,TRBV5-1,TRBJ2-7,.,CASSLGVGGPGNIPYEQYF,TGCGCCAGCAGCTTGGGGGTAGGGGGGCCTGGGAACATCCCCTACGAGCAGTACTTC
large,TRBV24-1,TRBJ1-2,.,CATSDGARGGYTF,TGTGCCACCAGTGATGGGGCGAGGGGCGGCTACACCTTC
.,TRBV5-4,TRBJ2-3,TRBD1,CASSWTGGPTDTQYF,TGTGCCAGCAGCTGGACAGGGGGCCCCACAGATACGCAGTATTTT
.,TRBV28,TRBJ1-5,TRBD1,CASTQPKTGTVDQPQHF,TGTGCCAGCACCCAACCTAAGACAGGGACAGTCGATCAGCCCCAGCATTTT
medium-sized,TRBV7-9,TRBJ1-2,.,CASTILSGGYGYTF,TGTGCCAGCACTATTCTCTCTGGCGGCTATGGCTACACCTTC
few,TRBV28,TRBJ1-1,TRBD1,CASSLSPGQELNTEAFF,TGTGCCAGCAGTTTATCTCCGGGACAGGAGTTGAACACTGAAGCTTTCTTT
medium-sized,TRBV10-1,TRBJ2-5,.,CASSEGLKTQYF,TGCGCCAGCAGTGAGGGACTCAAGACCCAGTACTTC
large,TRBV6-2/TRBV6-3,TRBJ2-3,.,CAGGTGTDTQYF,TGTGCCGGAGGGACAGGCACAGATACGCAGTATTTT
.,TRBV4-1,TRBJ2-6,TRBD2,CASSQGGLAPSAFVLTF,TGCGCCAGCAGCCAAGGAGGACTAGCGCCATCAGCATTCGTCCTGACTTTC
large,TRBV19,TRBJ2-6,TRBD1,CASMGTGKGYSGANVLTF,TGTGCCAGTATGGGGACAGGGAAGGGATACTCTGGGGCCAACGTCCTGACTTTC
.,TRBV10-3,TRBJ1-6,.,CAISVEVGGGPNSPLHF,TGTGCCATCAGTGTGGAAGTGGGCGGGGGACCCAATTCACCCCTCCACTTT
many,TRBV6-4,TRBJ1-1,TRBD1,CAPRVRDRGFF,TGTGCCCCCCGAGTCCGGGACAGGGGCTTCTTT
few,TRBV6-2/TRBV6-3,TRBJ1-1,TRBD1,CASRRARGREAFF,TGTGCCAGCAGACGCGCCAGGGGGAGAGAAGCTTTCTTT
few,TRBV12-3/TRBV12-4,TRBJ1-6,TRBD1,CASSSGQGFISPLHF,TGTGCCAGCAGTTCCGGACAGGGGTTCATTTCACCCCTCCACTTT